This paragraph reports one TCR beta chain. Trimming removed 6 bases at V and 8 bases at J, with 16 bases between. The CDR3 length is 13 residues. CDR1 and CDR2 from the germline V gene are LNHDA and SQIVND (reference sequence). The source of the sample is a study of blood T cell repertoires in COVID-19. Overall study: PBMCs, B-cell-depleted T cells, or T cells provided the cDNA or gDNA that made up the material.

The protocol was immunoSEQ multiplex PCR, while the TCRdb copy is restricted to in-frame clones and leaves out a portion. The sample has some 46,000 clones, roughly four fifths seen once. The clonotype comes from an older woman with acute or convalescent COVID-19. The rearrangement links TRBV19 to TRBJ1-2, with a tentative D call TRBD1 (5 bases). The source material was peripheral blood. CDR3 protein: CASSSRGTNGYTF. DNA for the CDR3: TGTGCCAGTAGCAGCCGGGGGACCAACGGCTACACCTTC.